This TCR beta chain was sequenced during a study of CD8 T cells in ankylosing spondylitis. Study-level results: A TCR beta motif of fewer than ten highly homologous variants seemed to mark ankylosing spondylitis blood.

This clonotype was seen a few times. Its antigen is unknown. The CDR3 extends over 14 amino acids. V was cut by 6 bases and J by 2 bases, with 14 bases left in between. The germline gives CDR1 DFQATT, CDR2 SNEGSKA (reference sequence). TCRdb itself ran the 5' RACE reads through MiXCR, one entry per CDR3 protein. The table has about 800,000 distinct CDR3 sequences, 12% seen once. The TCR comes from a male donor with ankylosing spondylitis. Sequenced material: blood, either unsorted or a sorted T cell fraction (not recorded which). The chain recombines TRBV20-1 with TRBJ2-1, with TRBD2 as a possible D gene (6 bases). The CDR3 DNA follows: TGCAGTGCAGGACGCGGGGAGCCCTACAATGAGCAGTTCTTC. Protein sequence: CSAGRGEPYNEQFF.